The following is a T cell receptor (beta chain) sequence with its context. This entry is derived from a study of CD8+ T cells in alopecia areata. At the level of the study: A 6-month off-drug phase came after tofacitinib, which had lasted 6 to 18 months.

RNA extraction and reverse transcription yielded cDNA as sequencing template. Clones were read by immunoSEQ multiplex PCR, and TCRdb kept only the in-frame ones, dropping some. The data hold about 130,000 clones, with around three fifths observed a single time. The sample here was CD4+ T cells sorted from blood, taken at week 0. The sequence derives from a human donor with alopecia areata.

The CDR3 protein is CASSLNDPGSTDTQYF. The CDR3 nucleotides read TGTGCCAGCAGCTTAAACGATCCGGGGAGCACAGATACGCAGTATTTT. The chain recombines TRBV7-8 with TRBJ2-3, with D possibly TRBD2 on 5 matching bases. V lost 2 bases and J 0 bases, leaving 12 bases between the germline ends. There are 16 residues in the CDR3. Germline CDR1 and CDR2: SGHVS and FQNEAQ.